This paragraph covers one T cell receptor beta chain sequence. The sample holds a few counts of this clone. It has no known antigen specificity. No quality values exist for individual bases; no much larger clone is one base distant. This specimen belongs to a study of cytomegalovirus exposure and HLA in healthy donors (dated by TCRdb to the late 2010s). Turning to the overall study: An earlier analysis of some 600 of the donors reported 276 Gb of sequence data and 95 million to 130 million unique TCR beta sequences obtained from about 170 million T cells. Roughly 310 gigabases of sequencing data and approximately 85 million unique TCR sequences were included in an early release covering 550 to 650 HLA-typed donors. Among the roughly 430 genotyped donors, approximately 76% belonged to the genetic ancestry cluster associated with self-reported Caucasian donors. The study was designed to test whether signatures of past pathogen exposure could be identified by cataloging public T cell receptors. Using immunosequencing, the study profiled T cell repertoires from 666 subjects and related those repertoires to cytomegalovirus serostatus. Along with the approximately 650-subject first cohort, a separate validation cohort of about 110 different subjects was used. To predict cytomegalovirus infection status, the study brought together high-throughput TCR immunosequencing, statistical association of individual TCRs with disease status, and machine learning. To study patterns of TCR occurrence, a later analysis re-analyzed previously published TCR beta repertoires from hundreds of donors and added high-resolution HLA genotyping. In the later analysis, no new phenotypic data were used to find candidate immune exposures; instead, reliance was placed on TCR beta sequences and their occurrence across donors. In an earlier analysis of a few hundred of the donors, high-throughput TCR beta sequencing was used to judge whether each TCR beta V gene segment behaved as functional or pseudogenic. Alongside the repertoire data, information on donor age, sex, ethnicity and CMV serostatus was compiled. Genome-wide SNP genotypes for about 65% of the 666 donors were used in a later genetic analysis, which treated that subset as a discovery cohort. Every discovery cohort repertoire had been produced on one sequencing platform. HLA typing covered class I and class II loci at four-digit resolution. The number of typed donors differed by locus: roughly 629-640 for A, B, C, DRB1 and DQB1; 522 for DQA1; 606 for DPA1; and around 450 for DPB1. About five DR-DQ haplotypes were handled as single units for association and clustering, since linkage in the cohort was strong. Among roughly 370 genotyped donors of the cohort, an average of 235,054 unique TCR beta nucleotide sequences were sequenced per donor, around a sixth of them non-productive. What the work shows at the level of the full study, not this receptor alone: Some 15 rarely observed V segments, including chromosome 9 orphons, were excluded from the earlier analysis of a few hundred of the donors because counts were too low. According to a later genetic analysis, donors in an Asian-associated ancestry cluster had fewer N-insertions in productive TCRs than the approximately 690-donor mean. Only TCR beta chains were sequenced in this cohort, and the absence of alpha or paired-chain data limited detectable features. A further reported finding was that TCR beta sequences accurately predicted the HLA-A and HLA-B alleles for most subjects in the first cohort. A few of the identified cytomegalovirus-associated TCR beta chains were confirmed in vitro to be specific for cytomegalovirus antigens. The authors suggested that the approach could potentially be generalized to other disease states and immunological phenotypes. Because HLA typing was unavailable for some donors at each locus, only the typed subset was used in association tests. Compared with equally common non-associated chains, HLA-associated TCR beta chains in a later analysis were more clonally expanded and had lower generation probabilities. Most TCR sequences were seen in very few donors, while some public TCRs were found in many individuals. The study listed 150 to 200 TCR beta chains as associated with cytomegalovirus. In a later analysis, the rate of TCR association differed among HLA loci, with DRB1 alleles having the most associated TCRs and HLA-C alleles having the fewest. Linkage disequilibrium might explain the correlated functional status among segregating V segments, but an unknown experimental factor could not be excluded. Sequencing depth was assumed to be roughly uniform across donors in the presence/absence analyses, though that assumption may not hold. A later genetic analysis associated a missense DCLRE1C variant with V-gene and J-gene trimming of TCR beta chains, and an independent cohort replicated the association. In a later analysis, most CMV-associated TCR beta chains were found to appear HLA-restricted, with HLA associations seemingly driven largely by CMV exposure. At a false discovery rate of 0.05, a later analysis linked approximately 18,000 TCR beta sequences to specific HLA alleles. The only immune exposure information available for the cohort was CMV serostatus. In both the original and validation cohorts, the classifier was reported to diagnose cytomegalovirus status with high specificity and sensitivity. Broadly in line with IMGT annotations, most TCR beta V segments showed up in productive rearrangements about 87% or about 30% of the time in an earlier analysis of approximately 640 of the donors. Assigning TCR associations to individual alleles was difficult when HLA alleles, especially DR and DQ, strongly co-occurred. The sequencing pipeline was judged likely to have produced a cluster of highly shared sequence variants as a technical artifact. In a later analysis, several top co-occurrence clusters were reported to appear linked to parvovirus B19, influenza, CMV and Epstein-Barr virus.

The cohort comprised some 680 healthy bone marrow donors. Cohort members were all nominally healthy when sampled, although unrecorded immune exposures were likely present. The donor was CMV seropositive and was included in the group of almost 300 seropositive cohort members. A peripheral blood sample was provided by each donor, and peripheral blood mononuclear cells were used for TCR beta sequencing. Genomic DNA was extracted from the blood cell samples with the Qiagen DNeasy Blood Extraction Kit. The library was obtained by the immunoSEQ multiplex PCR assay. A mixture of 60 forward primers for TCR Vbeta segments and 13 reverse primers for TCR Jbeta segments was used in the multiplex PCR. Amplification of the CDR3 region of rearranged TCR beta genes was performed with a multiplex PCR assay on genomic DNA. The Illumina HiSeq System was used to sequence the amplified TCR beta libraries as 87-base-pair reads. In the original analysis: In a later analysis, 80 million or so unique TCR beta chains were counted across the roughly 610 repertoires, and approximately 11 million of these chains were shared by at least two donors. To remove PCR and sequencing errors, raw reads were error-corrected and collapsed into unique sequences using a nearest-neighbor algorithm that merged closely related sequences. Alignment of CDR3 sequences to IMGT reference sequences was used to assign V, D and J gene segments. For a sequence to be retained, at least a six-nucleotide match to both a V gene segment and a J gene segment was required. A rearrangement counted as productive if the CDR3 had no stop codons and remained in frame with V and J, and every other rearrangement counted as non-productive. Following IMGT convention, CDR3 was defined as the stretch from the second conserved V-encoded cysteine up to the conserved J-encoded phenylalanine. The earlier analysis of about 570 of the donors excluded any sequence lacking an unambiguous match to a single V gene segment. In an earlier analysis of 500 to 750 of the donors, V segments were called functional above 56.7% productive rearrangements and were called segregating when the between-donor standard deviation exceeded 5%. To diagnose cytomegalovirus status from the catalog of TCR beta chain sequences, a statistical classification framework was built. A later analysis assigned V and J genes by comparing TCR nucleotide sequences with IMGT/GENE-DB human TR gene sequences. Using the TCRdist pipeline, a later analysis assigned CDR3 sequences along with most-parsimonious VDJ recombination scenarios. In a later analysis, every TCR beta chain was defined by the combination of its CDR3 amino acid sequence and its V-gene family, and reads without a unique V-gene family were dropped. In a later analysis, around 600 highly shared, low-generation-probability nucleotide sequences were removed to address suspected cross-contamination and a sequencing artifact. For each public chain, a later analysis derived a clonal expansion index from normalized ranks of inferred template counts within each repertoire. In a later analysis, generation probabilities were computed using a VDJ recombination model fitted to out-of-frame rearrangements, and the results were checked against IGoR. A later analysis scored TCR-TCR, TCR-HLA and TCR-CMV co-occurrence with hypergeometric tests, applying a repertoire-size bias correction to TCR pairs. False discovery rates were estimated in a later analysis by permuting HLA or CMV assignments 20 times. A later analysis grouped co-occurring TCRs with DBSCAN, adding TCRdist sequence similarity when clustering within HLA-allele-positive subsets. Co-occurrence clustering excluded repertoires with fewer than 30,000 or more than 120,000 public chains, plus five with anomalous nucleotide sharing. In TCRdb, the immuneACCESS table is reduced to in-frame sequences with V and J assigned. These tables do not hold every clone; where another copy was compared, an unresolved V gene accounts for under half, and the others remain unexplained. The V and J calls and clone size were taken over from that table, and D and trimming were inferred from the DNA. Here the sample has some 200,000 clones; about 9% occur a single time. Less than 1.5% of the sample lies in the top ten.

Sequencing was done on a sample of PBMCs. The sequence derives from a woman aged 25 to 39 in good health and CMV-seropositive.

The DNA sequence reads TGCGCCAGCAGAGCCGACAGGGGGAACACCGGGGAGCTGTTTTTT. Translated, this gives CASRADRGNTGELFF. Here the chain combines TRBV10-1 and TRBJ2-2; 8 central bases correspond to TRBD1. For CDR1 and CDR2, the germline V gene (reference sequence) lists WNHNN and SYGVQD. V is pruned by 6 bases and J by 1 base, leaving 4 bases of the junction without a gene match. The CDR3 sequence holds 15 residues, the cysteine and phenylalanine included. The read is trimmed to its CDR3 DNA, 45 bases read in frame from base 1.